The entry below gives a single T cell receptor beta chain sequence along with its context. Its antigen remains unidentified. This record comes from a study of monozygotic twins with inflammatory bowel disease. Study observations and caveats: The analysis did not separate different T cell subtypes.

The CDR3 runs to 16 residues. CDR1 and CDR2 from the germline V gene are SGHRS and YFSETQ. With the 5' RACE reads reprocessed, TCRdb shows one record per CDR3 protein and no DNA. The sample has around 450,000 distinct CDR3 sequences. Blood samples of approximately 2.7 ml were drawn from every donor. The sequence derives from a human donor with ulcerative colitis or Crohn's disease, or a healthy co-twin of an affected twin (not recorded which). The specimen was blood. The chain carries TRBV5-1 and TRBJ2-1; TCRdb selects TRBD1, and the lack of DNA leaves this call unchecked. The chain's CDR3 is CASSTTGTGSYNEQSF.